The rows below give T cell receptor beta chains drawn from one sample of a study of OX40 agonist ivuxolimab in advanced cancers. Produced via immunoSEQ multiplex PCR; TCRdb's table is partial and in-frame only. This repertoire shows under 45,000 clones, more than 75% found once; its top ten account for about 20%. The starting material was CD4+ or CD8+ T cells sorted from blood, obtained in a trial of the OX40 agonist ivuxolimab. The receptors shown here come from an adult with an advanced solid tumor such as melanoma, head and neck, liver or kidney cancer. CDR3s include the opening cysteine and the closing phenylalanine or tryptophan. D genes are given only for firm matches. A row's size may be missing; if present it is once, few, many or a size class.

J: TRBJ2-2; V: TRBV5-6; D: TRBD2; size: NA; DNA: TGTGCCAGCACCAACCTAGCGGGAGTAGCCACCGGGGAGCTGTTTTTT; CDR3: CASTNLAGVATGELFF
J: TRBJ1-1; V: TRBV5-5; D: TRBD1; size: NA; DNA: TGTGCCAGCCCCCGAGGGGGCCATCACGGCAACACTGAAGCTTTCTTT; CDR3: CASPRGGHHGNTEAFF
J: TRBJ2-7; V: TRBV12-5; D: NA; size: few; DNA: TGTGCTAGTGGTTTGGTACTGGGACCCCTAGATGAGCAGTACTTC; CDR3: CASGLVLGPLDEQYF
J: TRBJ1-1; V: TRBV27; D: NA; size: NA; DNA: TGTGCCAGCAGTTTAGGCATGAACACTGAAGCTTTCTTT; CDR3: CASSLGMNTEAFF
J: TRBJ2-1; V: TRBV27; D: TRBD1; size: NA; DNA: TGTGCCAGCAGTACTCGGACAGGGCCGCATGAGCAGTTCTTC; CDR3: CASSTRTGPHEQFF
J: TRBJ1-1; V: TRBV5-8; D: NA; size: NA; DNA: TGTGCCAGCAGCAAAGAAGCAGGCGCTGAAGCTTTCTTT; CDR3: CASSKEAGAEAFF
J: TRBJ1-2; V: TRBV7-2; D: NA; size: few; DNA: TGTGCCAGCAGCTTAGTTGGCGGATCCCGAGGCGGCTACACCTTC; CDR3: CASSLVGGSRGGYTF
J: TRBJ2-1; V: TRBV7-2; D: NA; size: NA; DNA: TGTGCCAGCAGCACCCGGGGGTTGGAGCAGTTCTTC; CDR3: CASSTRGLEQFF
J: TRBJ2-1; V: TRBV19; D: NA; size: NA; DNA: TGTGCCAGTAGTATATTGACAGGTGCGAACAATGAGCAGTTCTTC; CDR3: CASSILTGANNEQFF
J: TRBJ2-1; V: TRBV28; D: TRBD2; size: NA; DNA: TGTGCCAGCAGTTTACTAGCGGGAGGAAAGGACAATGAGCAGTTCTTC; CDR3: CASSLLAGGKDNEQFF
J: TRBJ2-1; V: TRBV7-8; D: NA; size: NA; DNA: TGTGCCAGCAGCTTAGGTTCGGGAGCTAATGTGGTAAATGAGCAGTTCTTC; CDR3: CASSLGSGANVVNEQFF
J: TRBJ1-4; V: TRBV5-1; D: NA; size: NA; DNA: TGCGCCAGCAGCTTGGACAGCTCTAATGAAAAACTGTTTTTT; CDR3: CASSLDSSNEKLFF
J: TRBJ1-2; V: TRBV4-3; D: NA; size: few; DNA: TGCGCCAGCCGGAATAACTATGGCTACACCTTC; CDR3: CASRNNYGYTF
J: TRBJ2-7; V: TRBV28; D: NA; size: NA; DNA: TGTGCCAGCGGGTCCCCACAGGGCCACGAGCAGTACTTC; CDR3: CASGSPQGHEQYF
J: TRBJ2-6; V: TRBV7-2; D: NA; size: NA; DNA: TGTGCCAGCAGCTTACAACTGCTTGGCTCTGGGGCCAACGTCCTGACTTTC; CDR3: CASSLQLLGSGANVLTF
J: TRBJ2-6; V: TRBV29-1; D: TRBD1; size: few; DNA: TGCAGCGTGGGGATAGGGGGCGCCGGGGCCAACGTCCTGACTTTC; CDR3: CSVGIGGAGANVLTF
J: TRBJ2-6; V: TRBV7-8; D: TRBD1; size: NA; DNA: TGTGCCAGCAGCACCACGGGACAGGGCTCCGGGGCCAACGTCCTGACTTTC; CDR3: CASSTTGQGSGANVLTF
J: TRBJ2-1; V: TRBV6-5; D: NA; size: NA; DNA: TGTGCCAGCAGTGGTAGCTCCTACAATGAGCAGTTCTTC; CDR3: CASSGSSYNEQFF
J: TRBJ2-5; V: TRBV7-9; D: NA; size: NA; DNA: TGTGCCAGCAGCTTAACCCTAGGGACCCAGTACTTC; CDR3: CASSLTLGTQYF
J: TRBJ1-1; V: TRBV29-1; D: NA; size: NA; DNA: TGCAGCGTTGGCCCCAGGGAGACGAACACTGAAGCTTTCTTT; CDR3: CSVGPRETNTEAFF
J: TRBJ2-5; V: TRBV7-2; D: NA; size: NA; DNA: TGTGCCAGCAGCTTATCGATACAAGAGACCCAGTACTTC; CDR3: CASSLSIQETQYF
J: TRBJ1-1; V: TRBV5-6; D: NA; size: NA; DNA: TGTGCCAGCACCTTCCGGGGGGGGCGGGTCGAGAACACTGAAGCTTTCTTT; CDR3: CASTFRGGRVENTEAFF
J: TRBJ2-2; V: TRBV11-3; D: NA; size: NA; DNA: TGTGCCAGCAGCCTAAGCACCACAGGGCCTAACACCGGGGAGCTGTTTTTT; CDR3: CASSLSTTGPNTGELFF
J: TRBJ2-1; V: TRBV7-6; D: TRBD2; size: NA; DNA: TGTGCCAGCAGCTCCCGGACTAGCGGGATCGGGAATGAGCAGTTCTTC; CDR3: CASSSRTSGIGNEQFF
J: TRBJ2-7; V: TRBV7-3; D: NA; size: NA; DNA: TGTGCCAGCAGCTTCGCGACAGACTACGAGCAGTACTTC; CDR3: CASSFATDYEQYF
J: TRBJ2-5; V: TRBV10-3; D: NA; size: NA; DNA: TGTGCCATCAGTGCGGGCTGGGAGACCCAGTACTTC; CDR3: CAISAGWETQYF
J: TRBJ2-1; V: TRBV19; D: TRBD2; size: NA; DNA: TGTGCCAGTAGTATATCACTAGCGGGGGGAGAGCAGTTCTTC; CDR3: CASSISLAGGEQFF
J: TRBJ1-1; V: TRBV11-3; D: NA; size: NA; DNA: TGTGCCAGCAGCTTAGACGACAGGAACACTGAAGCTTTCTTT; CDR3: CASSLDDRNTEAFF
J: TRBJ2-3; V: TRBV7-9; D: NA; size: NA; DNA: TGTGCCAGCAGCTTGCCCAAGGGGTCTAGCACAGATACGCAGTATTTT; CDR3: CASSLPKGSSTDTQYF
J: TRBJ2-3; V: TRBV9; D: TRBD2; size: NA; DNA: TGTGCCAGCAGCGTAGCTACTAGCGGGAGCACAGATACGCAGTATTTT; CDR3: CASSVATSGSTDTQYF
J: TRBJ2-1; V: TRBV18; D: TRBD1; size: NA; DNA: TGTGCCAGCTCACCCGACCCGGACAGGGGACATTACAATGAGCAGTTCTTC; CDR3: CASSPDPDRGHYNEQFF
J: TRBJ2-1; V: TRBV6-6; D: NA; size: NA; DNA: TGTGCCAGCCAGGCGCTTACCCAGGGTGAGCAGTTCTTC; CDR3: CASQALTQGEQFF
J: TRBJ2-1; V: TRBV2; D: NA; size: NA; DNA: TGTGCCAGCGCCCGGGTTAGCTCCTACAATGAGCAGTTCTTC; CDR3: CASARVSSYNEQFF
J: TRBJ2-7; V: TRBV15; D: NA; size: NA; DNA: TGTGCCACCAGCAGAGATAAAGGGGCAGTCTACGAGCAGTACTTC; CDR3: CATSRDKGAVYEQYF
J: TRBJ1-1; V: TRBV4-3; D: NA; size: few; DNA: TGCGCCAGCAGCCCCAACGGGGAAAGGGAAGCTTTCTTT; CDR3: CASSPNGEREAFF
J: TRBJ2-7; V: TRBV5-4; D: TRBD2; size: few; DNA: TGTGCCAGCAGCTTGGGACTAGCGGGACCCGAGCAGTACTTC; CDR3: CASSLGLAGPEQYF